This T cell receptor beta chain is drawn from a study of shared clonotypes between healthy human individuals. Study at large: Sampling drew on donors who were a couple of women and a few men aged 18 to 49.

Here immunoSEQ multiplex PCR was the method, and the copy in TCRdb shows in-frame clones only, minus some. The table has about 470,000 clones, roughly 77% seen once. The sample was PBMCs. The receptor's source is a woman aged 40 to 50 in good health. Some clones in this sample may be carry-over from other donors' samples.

This CDR3 is CATSIRGDGYTF. As DNA, the CDR3 is TGTGCCACATCCATCAGAGGGGATGGCTACACCTTC. V usage is TRBV6-1 and J usage is TRBJ1-2; possible D gene TRBD1, 5 bases. The CDR3 totals 12 residues. Per germline, CDR1 MNHNS and CDR2 SASEGT. Trimming stripped 10 bases from V and 6 bases from J, with 15 bases between.